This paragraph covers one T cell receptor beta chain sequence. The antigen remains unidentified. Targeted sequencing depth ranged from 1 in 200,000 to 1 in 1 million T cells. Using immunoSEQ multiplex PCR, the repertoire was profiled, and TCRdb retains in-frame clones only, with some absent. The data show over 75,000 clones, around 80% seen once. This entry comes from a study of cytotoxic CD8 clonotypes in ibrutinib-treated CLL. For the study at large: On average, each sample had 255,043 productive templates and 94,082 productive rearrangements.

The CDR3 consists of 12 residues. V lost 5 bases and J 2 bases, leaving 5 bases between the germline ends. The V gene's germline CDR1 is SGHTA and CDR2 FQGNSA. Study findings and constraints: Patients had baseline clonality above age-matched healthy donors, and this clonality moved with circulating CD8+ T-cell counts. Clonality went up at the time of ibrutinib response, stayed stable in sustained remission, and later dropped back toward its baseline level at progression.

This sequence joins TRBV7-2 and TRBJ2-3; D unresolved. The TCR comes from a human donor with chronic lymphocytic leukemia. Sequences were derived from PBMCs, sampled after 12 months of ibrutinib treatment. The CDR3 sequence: CASSHITDTQYF. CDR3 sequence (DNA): TGTGCCAGCAGCCACATCACAGATACGCAGTATTTT.